These 30 T cell receptor beta chains were all obtained from the same sample, sequenced in a study of somatic mutations in cytotoxic T cells in rheumatoid arthritis. Some clones are missing from TCRdb's copy, which holds only in-frame ones; the method was immunoSEQ multiplex PCR. The table lists approximately 21,000 clones, 70% to 90% of them singletons. The specimen was CD8+ T cells sorted from blood. The receptors stem from an adult with rheumatoid arthritis.

This chain uses TRBV4-2 with TRBJ2-1; 11 bases fit TRBD1. This CDR3 spans 16 amino acids. Germline CDR1 reads LGHNA; CDR2 reads YNFKEQ. J gave up 6 bases and V 0 bases, and 4 bases lay outside the gene matches. CDR3 region: CASSQDLGTGGNEQFF. In DNA, the CDR3 is TGTGCCAGCAGCCAAGATCTCGGGACAGGGGGCAATGAGCAGTTCTTC.

The V gene is TRBV4-2, the J gene TRBJ2-1; 11 nucleotides agree with TRBD1. The germline V gene encodes CDR1 LGHNA and CDR2 YNFKEQ. J lost 6 bases, V lost 0 bases, and 1 base had no gene match. The CDR3 sequence is 15 residues long. In nucleotides, the CDR3 is TGTGCCAGCAGCCAAGAGGGGACAGGGGGCAATGAGCAGTTCTTC. It specifies CASSQEGTGGNEQFF.

This clone was observed a single time. This chain connects TRBV5-1 to TRBJ1-2, with 7 nucleotides matching TRBD1. Trimming at V came to 4 bases and at J to 5 bases, leaving 5 bases not matched to a gene. In germline, CDR1 is SGHRS, CDR2 YFSETQ. The CDR3 is 13 amino acids. The CDR3 sequence is CASSPGQPYGYTF. Here the CDR3 DNA reads TGCGCCAGCAGCCCGGGACAGCCGTATGGCTACACCTTC.

The chain carries TRBV7-6 and TRBJ2-1; TRBD1 matches 11 bases. Germline CDR1 and CDR2: SGHVS and FNYEAQ. The V gene end was trimmed by 5 bases and the J gene end by 4 bases; junction bases not matched to a gene: 7. The length of the CDR3 is 16 residues. The chain's CDR3 is CASSPRTGGLYNEQFF. The CDR3 DNA reads TGTGCCAGCAGCCCCCGGACAGGGGGCTTGTACAATGAGCAGTTCTTC.

The CDR3 reads CASSLRGGKNTGELFF. The CDR3 nucleotides read TGTGCCAGCAGCTTGCGCGGGGGGAAGAACACCGGGGAGCTGTTTTTT. The rearrangement uses TRBV5-6 and TRBJ2-2, with 8 bases identical to TRBD2. The trim removed 1 base at V and 1 base at J, leaving 3 bases unmatched. The CDR3 extends over 16 amino acids. The germline gives CDR1 SGHDT, CDR2 YYEEEE.

The DNA for the CDR3 is TGTGCCAGCAGTGAATCCGTGCGAGGTACCGGGGAGCTGTTTTTT. This encodes CASSESVRGTGELFF. The chain joins TRBV25-1 to TRBJ2-2, with D hard to call. CDR1 is MGHDK, CDR2 SYGVNS, per germline. Trimming stripped 1 base from V and 5 bases from J, with 11 bases between. The CDR3 contains 15 residues.

This sequence joins TRBV4-2 and TRBJ2-7; D is undetermined. CDR3 size: 16 residues. Trimming cost V 1 base and J 0 bases, with 13 bases left between them. Germline lookup yields CDR1 LGHNA and CDR2 YNFKEQ. Here the CDR3 reads CASSQVPITASYEQYF. The CDR3 DNA follows: TGTGCCAGCAGCCAAGTTCCCATAACCGCCTCCTACGAGCAGTACTTC.

V usage is TRBV27 and J usage is TRBJ2-3; TRBD1 or TRBD2 may be the D gene (5 bases each). Germline lookup yields CDR1 MNHEY and CDR2 SMNVEV (reference sequence). Trimming shortened V by 3 bases and J by 1 base, and 14 bases separated the two germline ends. This CDR3 comprises 16 residues. The CDR3 bases are TGTGCCAGCAGTTTCCGGGGCAGCCTGGGCACAGATACGCAGTATTTT. Protein product: CASSFRGSLGTDTQYF.

This sequence joins TRBV6-1 and TRBJ2-3; D tentatively reads TRBD1 or TRBD2 (5 bases each). Trimming stripped 6 bases from V and 1 base from J, with 11 bases between. CDR1 and CDR2 from the germline V gene are MNHNS and SASEGT. The CDR3 covers 14 residues. The CDR3 nucleotides read TGTGCCAGCAGCCCACTGGGGGGCACAGATACGCAGTATTTT. Its protein is CASSPLGGTDTQYF.

The V and J genes are TRBV13 and TRBJ2-5, with D unresolved. The germline CDR1 and CDR2 sequences are PRHDT and FYEKMQ (reference sequence). V gave up 1 base and J gave up 7 bases, with 10 bases separating them. This CDR3 is 13 amino acids long. CDR3 nucleotide sequence: TGTGCCAGCAGCTTAGAAGGTTTTGGGACCCAGTACTTC. Amino acid sequence: CASSLEGFGTQYF.

The chain has TRBV27 and TRBJ2-1; D may match TRBD1 or TRBD2 (5 bases each). With 8 bases removed from V and 1 base from J, the gap between germline ends came to 12 bases. Germline-derived CDR1 and CDR2 are MNHEY and SMNVEV (reference sequence). The CDR3 loop spans 14 amino acids. The CDR3 reads CASGGLASYNEQFF. In DNA form, the CDR3 reads TGTGCCAGCGGGGGTCTGGCATCCTACAATGAGCAGTTCTTC.

The gene calls are TRBV15 and TRBJ1-4; 7 bases map to TRBD1. Germline V lookup: CDR1 LNHNV, CDR2 YYDKDF (reference sequence). The CDR3 runs to 16 residues. Losses at the gene ends were 1 base for V and 14 bases for J; bases not matched to a gene: 16. CDR3 in DNA: TGTGCCACCAGCAGAGCCCACAGGGGAATCCCTGTGGGGCTGTTTTTT. It is translated as CATSRAHRGIPVGLFF.

The chain is built from TRBV4-1 and TRBJ1-3; 7 bases fit TRBD1. CDR1 MGHRA and CDR2 YSYEKL come from the germline V gene. The length of the CDR3 is 13 residues. Unmatched junction bases numbered 6, after V lost 5 bases and J lost 8 bases. The CDR3 DNA reads TGCGCCAGCAGCTACGACAGGGAGGACACCATATATTTT. This translates into CASSYDREDTIYF.

The chain couples TRBV10-3 to TRBJ2-5; no clear D. This CDR3 comprises 14 residues. The V gene's germline CDR1 is ENHRY and CDR2 SYGVKD. Trimming stripped 6 bases from V and 4 bases from J, with 15 bases between. CDR3 nucleotides: TGTGCCATCAGCCTAGACATCGGTGGAGAGACCCAGTACTTC. It yields the protein CAISLDIGGETQYF.

The CDR3 region has the DNA TGTGCCAGTAGTTCATGGACAGTAGCTGGAAACACCATATATTTT. Encoded protein: CASSSWTVAGNTIYF. This chain links TRBV19 with TRBJ1-3; D is possibly TRBD1 (6 bases). Germline CDR1 is LNHDA and CDR2 is SQIVND (reference sequence). With 5 bases removed from V and 2 bases from J, the gap between germline ends came to 13 bases. The CDR3 runs to 15 residues.

V gene TRBV19 combines with J gene TRBJ1-2, with a possible D match to TRBD1 (6 bases). V was cut by 4 bases and J by 1 base, with 16 bases left in between. The CDR3 covers 16 residues. In germline, CDR1 is LNHDA, CDR2 SQIVND (reference sequence). The DNA for the CDR3 is TGTGCCAGTAGTAGGCAACGGACAGCCGGTAACTATGGCTACACCTTC. Translation gives CASSRQRTAGNYGYTF.

The chain combines TRBV4-1 with TRBJ2-1, with D unclear. Germline V lookup: CDR1 MGHRA, CDR2 YSYEKL. The CDR3 has 13 residues. V was clipped by 3 bases and J by 5 bases, with 8 bases between them. CDR3 loop: CASSQNPHNEQFF. DNA of the CDR3: TGCGCCAGCAGCCAGAACCCACACAATGAGCAGTTCTTC.

The chain has TRBV6-6 and TRBJ2-5; the match to TRBD2 covers 8 bases. The trim removed 2 bases at V and 3 bases at J, leaving 2 bases unmatched. Germline CDR1 reads MNHNY; CDR2 reads SVGAGI (reference sequence). This CDR3 contains 14 residues. This CDR3 reads CASSYNGGEETQYF. The CDR3 DNA follows: TGTGCCAGCAGTTACAACGGGGGGGAAGAGACCCAGTACTTC.

The chain has TRBV18 and TRBJ2-2, with D unclear. The CDR3 covers 14 residues. Trimming removed 6 bases at V and 0 bases at J, with 8 bases between. The V gene's germline CDR1 is KGHSH and CDR2 LQKENI. The CDR3 loop reads CASSPTANTGELFF. DNA for the CDR3: TGTGCCAGCTCTCCGACTGCGAACACCGGGGAGCTGTTTTTT.

This clone was seen a few times. The chain has TRBV29-1 and TRBJ1-1; TRBD1 might be the D (6 bases). The CDR3 is 14 residues long. In germline, CDR1 is SQVTM, CDR2 ANQGSEA. Trimming took 4 bases from V and 0 from J, leaving 12 bases between them. The CDR3 reads CSVGVGGMNTEAFF. The CDR3 DNA is TGCAGCGTTGGTGTCGGGGGCATGAACACTGAAGCTTTCTTT.

The chain recombines TRBV5-6 with TRBJ2-5; D ambiguous. Germline V lookup: CDR1 SGHDT, CDR2 YYEEEE. The CDR3 extends over 13 amino acids. V lost 3 bases and J lost 0, with 6 bases in between. The CDR3 loop is CASSYGDQETQYF. The DNA for the CDR3 is TGTGCCAGCAGCTACGGAGACCAAGAGACCCAGTACTTC.

V usage is TRBV19 and J usage is TRBJ1-1; a weak D match, TRBD1 (6 bases). V was shortened by 5 bases and J by 8 bases, with 12 bases between the two germline ends. Germline V gene sequence: CDR1 LNHDA, CDR2 SQIVND (reference sequence). The CDR3 extends over 12 amino acids. CDR3 nucleotide sequence: TGTGCCAGTAGTTTCTCGGGGGCGGAAGCTTTCTTT. It specifies CASSFSGAEAFF.

This clone came up a few times. This chain links TRBV12-5 with TRBJ2-7; the D gene is possibly TRBD1 (6 bases). The ends were cut back, 8 bases at V and 2 bases at J, with 10 bases in the middle. The CDR3 is 12 residues long. Germline V gene data show CDR1 as LGHNT and CDR2 as FRNRAP. The CDR3 spells CASRTGTYEQYF. The CDR3 coding sequence is TGTGCTAGTCGCACAGGGACCTACGAGCAGTACTTC. Looking up the rest from reference TRBV12-5 and TRBJ2-7 gives the full variable domain: DARVTQTPRHKVTEMGQEVTMRCQPILGHNTVFWYRQTMMQGLELLAYFRNRAPLDDSGMPKDRFSAEMPDATLATLKIQPSEPRDSAVYFCASRTGTYEQYFGPGTRLTVT.

This chain joins TRBV19 and TRBJ2-4, with 7 bases matching TRBD2. Germline V gives CDR1 LNHDA, CDR2 SQIVND (reference sequence). This CDR3 region has 15 residues. Trimming at V came to 5 bases and at J to 2 bases, leaving 6 bases not matched to a gene. The CDR3 sequence is CASSPGEGPKNIQYF. CDR3 sequence (DNA): TGTGCCAGTAGTCCCGGGGAGGGACCCAAAAACATTCAGTACTTC.

The chain links TRBV6-5 to TRBJ2-1; 8 bases are shared with TRBD2. Germline assignment: CDR1 MNHEY and CDR2 SVGAGI. J lost 4 bases, V lost 5 bases, and 4 bases had no gene match. The CDR3 is 14 residues long. The CDR3 DNA is TGTGCCAGCAGTAAGACTAGCGAGTACAATGAGCAGTTCTTC. Its translation is CASSKTSEYNEQFF.

The V and J genes are TRBV6-1 and TRBJ2-7; D tentatively fits TRBD1 or TRBD2 (5 bases each). The ends were cut back, 1 base at V and 3 bases at J, with 13 bases in the middle. CDR1 is MNHNS and CDR2 is SASEGT in the germline V gene. The CDR3 consists of 15 residues. The CDR3 region has the DNA TGTGCCAGCAGTGAAGGTTCCGGGACCAACTACGAGCAGTACTTC. It yields the protein CASSEGSGTNYEQYF.

The chain links TRBV7-9 to TRBJ2-5, with D possibly being TRBD2 (7 bases). Germline V lookup: CDR1 SEHNR, CDR2 FQNEAQ (reference sequence). The V end lost 8 bases, the J end lost 4 bases, and 17 bases lay between the germline ends. This CDR3 spans 14 amino acids. The CDR3 DNA follows: TGTGCCAGCTTCGGCGGGGGCTACGGAGAGACCCAGTACTTC. Translating gives CASFGGGYGETQYF.

The rearrangement links TRBV6-5 to TRBJ1-2; D perhaps matches TRBD1 (5 bases). Germline V lookup: CDR1 MNHEY, CDR2 SVGAGI. The V end was cut by 8 bases, the J end by 5 bases, with 15 bases between. This CDR3 comprises 13 residues. CDR3 sequence (DNA): TGTGCCAGCCGTACGGGGCTAATGTATGGCTACACCTTC. It codes for CASRTGLMYGYTF.

The V gene is TRBV10-3, the J gene TRBJ1-5; D gene unclear. Germline V gene data show CDR1 as ENHRY and CDR2 as SYGVKD. This CDR3 spans 21 amino acids. The germline V and J ends were trimmed by 2 bases and 2 bases, with 28 bases remaining between them. CDR3 loop: CAISETLLTPGGFGGNQPQHF. The CDR3 region has the DNA TGTGCCATCAGTGAGACCCTACTCACGCCAGGCGGCTTTGGGGGCAATCAGCCCCAGCATTTT.

V usage is TRBV10-3 and J usage is TRBJ2-7; D may match TRBD1 or TRBD2 (6 bases each). Germline V gives CDR1 ENHRY, CDR2 SYGVKD. There are 13 residues in the CDR3. The ends were cut back, 3 bases at V and 7 bases at J, with 13 bases in the middle. The CDR3 DNA sequence: TGTGCCATCAGTGACGGGGGCCCTAAGGAGCAGTACTTC. Protein product: CAISDGGPKEQYF.